These 24 T cell receptor beta chains came from one sample sequenced in a study of T cells in Graves' hyperthyroidism and ophthalmopathy. Amplified TCR beta CDR3 regions came from RNA transcripts. Carried out on the TCR CDR3, a first-round RT-PCR used the HTBI primer set. In TCRdb, the multiplex PCR reads were re-called with MiXCR into one record per CDR3 protein. The sample consists of hundreds of thousands of distinct CDR3 sequences, around 14% of them appearing once. The sample consisted of blood. The receptors originated from a young woman with Graves' hyperthyroidism.

This chain uses TRBV27 with TRBJ1-2; D not certain. The CDR3 loop spans 14 amino acids. Trimming shortened V by 4 bases and J by 8 bases, and 17 bases separated the two germline ends. CDR1 is MNHEY and CDR2 is SMNVEV in the germline V gene (reference sequence). CDR3 sequence reads: CASSYGNSVDGYTF. CDR3 nucleotide sequence: TGTGCCAGCAGTTACGGCAATTCTGTCGACGGCTACACCTTC.

This clonotype was observed at least ten times. The chain employs TRBV10-3 and TRBJ2-7; tentatively, D is TRBD1 (6 bases). Trimming pared 7 bases from V and 0 bases from J, leaving 13 bases between. The CDR3 covers 14 residues. The germline V gene encodes CDR1 ENHRY and CDR2 SYGVKD. The CDR3 coding sequence is TGTGCCATCATGCAGGGGACGAACTCCTACGAGCAGTACTTC. This translates into CAIMQGTNSYEQYF.

The chain recombines TRBV30 with TRBJ2-3; 10 bases are a match to TRBD2. This CDR3 spans 14 amino acids. Germline values: CDR1 GTSNPN, CDR2 SVGIG (reference sequence). V trimming: 7 bases; J trimming: 1 base; junction bases outside the gene matches: 5. In DNA form, the CDR3 reads TGTGCCTCGCCAGGACTAGCGGGCACAGATACGCAGTATTTT. As protein: CASPGLAGTDTQYF.

This clonotype was found many times. This sequence joins TRBV20-1 and TRBJ2-5, with TRBD2 identical over 8 bases. CDR1 is DFQATT, CDR2 SNEGSKA, per germline (reference sequence). The CDR3 contains 15 residues. The V and J ends lost 0 bases and 5 bases, in that order; junction bases with no gene match: 8. As DNA, the CDR3 is TGCAGTGCTAGAGATAGGGCTAGCGGGCAGGAGACCCAGTACTTC. Amino acid sequence: CSARDRASGQETQYF.

This clonotype has at least ten counts. The J gene is TRBJ2-1, the V gene TRBV3-1; D call uncertain. The V and J ends lost 2 bases and 9 bases respectively, with 8 bases between them. The CDR3 is made up of 12 amino acids. Germline-derived CDR1 and CDR2 are LGHDT and YNNKEL (reference sequence). The CDR3 DNA reads TGTGCCAGCAGCCAACGCTCACTTGAGCAGTTCTTC. Translated, it gives CASSQRSLEQFF.

The CDR3, as DNA: TGCAGTGCTAGAGAAGAGTGGAGCTCCTACAATGAGCAGTTCTTC. Translated: CSAREEWSSYNEQFF. This rearrangement joins TRBV20-1 to TRBJ2-1, with unresolved D. V lost 0 bases, J lost 0 bases, and 9 bases lay in between. The germline CDR1 and CDR2 sequences are DFQATT and SNEGSKA (reference sequence). CDR3 length: 15 amino acids.

The table lists this clonotype with many counts. The chain has TRBV30 and TRBJ1-1, with a tentative D call TRBD1 (5 bases). Trimming stripped 3 bases from V and 2 bases from J, with 16 bases between. CDR3 length: 15 residues. The V gene's germline CDR1 is GTSNPN and CDR2 SVGIG (reference sequence). CDR3 amino acids: CAWRGRAGGNTEAFF. CDR3 coding DNA: TGTGCCTGGAGGGGACGGGCAGGAGGAAACACTGAAGCTTTCTTT.

Ten or more counts support this clonotype. The chain carries TRBV28 and TRBJ1-1; D gene ambiguous. CDR3 length: 13 residues. V gave up 2 bases and J gave up 4 bases, with 8 bases separating them. Germline V CDR1 and CDR2: MDHEN, SYDVKM. CDR3 protein: CASSLIEGTEAFF. CDR3 bases: TGTGCCAGCAGTTTAATAGAGGGCACTGAAGCTTTCTTT.

CDR3 nucleotide sequence: TGTGCCAGCAGCAGATCGTACAGGGGGCACCACGAGCAGTACTTC. Translation gives CASSRSYRGHHEQYF. This chain joins TRBV12-3 or TRBV12-4 and TRBJ2-7; 9 bases agree with TRBD1. Trimming removed 6 bases from V and 5 bases from J; junction bases left unmatched: 11. This CDR3 spans 15 amino acids.

This chain uses TRBV27 with TRBJ1-5; D is undetermined. In germline, CDR1 is MNHEY, CDR2 SMNVEV (reference sequence). Trimming cost V 2 bases and J 11 bases, with 13 bases left between them. The CDR3 has 13 amino acids. The CDR3, as DNA: TGTGCCAGCAGTTTAGGGTCCGGGTGGACCCAGCATTTT. Translating gives CASSLGSGWTQHF.

This clonotype has a count of ten or more. V and J are TRBV6-8 and TRBJ2-3; 14 bases fit TRBD2. The J segment lost 6 bases and the V segment lost 1 base, leaving 9 bases of the junction unmatched. The CDR3 is 18 amino acids. The V gene's germline CDR1 is MNHGY and CDR2 SAAAGT. This chain's CDR3 is CASSYCGTSGSVIDTQYF. As DNA, the CDR3 is TGTGCCAGCAGTTACTGCGGGACTAGCGGGAGTGTGATTGATACGCAGTATTTT.

The rearrangement uses TRBV12-3 or TRBV12-4 and TRBJ1-5; D gene ambiguous. The V end was cut by 1 base, the J end by 8 bases, with 12 bases between. The CDR3 is 14 residues long. The CDR3 spells CASSLVHPLEPQHF. The CDR3 DNA follows: TGTGCCAGCAGTTTAGTACACCCGTTGGAGCCCCAGCATTTT.

This clonotype was observed at least ten times. V and J are TRBV20-1 and TRBJ2-5; the D gene is possibly TRBD1 (6 bases). CDR1 is DFQATT, CDR2 SNEGSKA, per germline (reference sequence). The ends were cut back, 4 bases at V and 2 bases at J, with 8 bases in the middle. This CDR3 comprises 12 residues. CDR3 coding DNA: TGCAGTGCTATCGACAGGCAAGAGACCCAGTACTTC. This translates into CSAIDRQETQYF.

This clonotype came up many times. The V call is TRBV27, the J call TRBJ1-6; D ambiguous. Trimming took 5 bases from V and 8 from J, leaving 16 bases between them. Germline V gene sequence: CDR1 MNHEY, CDR2 SMNVEV (reference sequence). CDR3 length equals 15 residues. The CDR3 protein is CASSRSGLVDSPLHF. The CDR3 DNA reads TGTGCCAGCAGTCGATCAGGCTTAGTGGATTCACCCCTCCACTTT.

The V call is TRBV18, the J call TRBJ2-3; D remains ambiguous. This CDR3 has 13 amino acids. V gave up 5 bases and J gave up 0 bases, with 6 bases separating them. Germline V lookup: CDR1 KGHSH, CDR2 LQKENI. CDR3: CASSDQSTDTQYF. The CDR3 DNA reads as TGTGCCAGCTCAGACCAGAGCACAGATACGCAGTATTTT.

The chain couples TRBV9 to TRBJ2-7; D might be TRBD2 (5 bases). V was cut by 0 bases and J by 3 bases, with 7 bases left in between. Germline V lookup: CDR1 SGDLS, CDR2 YYNGEE. CDR3 size: 13 residues. The CDR3 nucleotides are TGTGCCAGCAGCGTAGACGGGGACTACGAGCAGTACTTC. This codes for CASSVDGDYEQYF.

The chain has TRBV28 and TRBJ2-7; the D is unclear. Trimming pared 6 bases from V and 4 bases from J, leaving 13 bases between. The CDR3 contains 13 residues. Germline lookup yields CDR1 MDHEN and CDR2 SYDVKM. The CDR3 DNA sequence: TGTGCCAGCAGACCCGACCCCCCATACGAGCAGTACTTC. Protein: CASRPDPPYEQYF.

This clonotype was recorded at least ten times. The chain couples TRBV18 to TRBJ1-1, with unresolved D. Germline V gene lookup returns CDR1 KGHSH and CDR2 LQKENI. There are 14 residues in the CDR3. The V and J ends lost 4 bases and 1 base respectively, with 10 bases between them. DNA for the CDR3: TGTGCCAGCTCACTGTACAGTAAGAACACTGAAGCTTTCTTT. It specifies CASSLYSKNTEAFF.

The rearrangement links TRBV5-4 to TRBJ2-1; 8 bases fit TRBD1. This CDR3 comprises 16 residues. V was clipped by 4 bases and J by 10 bases; unmatched bases: 16. Germline values: CDR1 SGHNT, CDR2 YYREEE (reference sequence). CDR3 in DNA: TGTGCCAGCAGCCCGGGGACCGGGACAGGAAATAGGGAGCAGTTCTTC. Its translation: CASSPGTGTGNREQFF.

The chain recombines TRBV4-1 with TRBJ2-3; 7 bases map to TRBD2. V gave up 1 base and J gave up 2 bases; unmatched junction bases: 9. The CDR3 consists of 17 residues. Germline V CDR1 and CDR2: MGHRA, YSYEKL. The CDR3 DNA reads as TGCGCCAGCAGCCAAGGGGGGGGGAGGGGTCCCACAGATACGCAGTATTTT. Encoded protein: CASSQGGGRGPTDTQYF.

This clonotype has more than one count but fewer than ten. This rearrangement joins TRBV19 to TRBJ2-2; the match to TRBD1 covers 7 bases. Losses at the gene ends were 3 bases for V and 0 bases for J; bases not matched to a gene: 7. Germline V gene lookup returns CDR1 LNHDA and CDR2 SQIVND (reference sequence). The length of the CDR3 is 17 residues. The CDR3 sequence is CASSIQGQLANTGELFF. CDR3 DNA sequence: TGTGCCAGTAGTATCCAGGGACAGCTTGCGAACACCGGGGAGCTGTTTTTT.

In its sample, this clonotype was seen a few times. The chain links TRBV4-1 to TRBJ1-4, with a possible D match to TRBD1 (6 bases). Germline-derived CDR1 and CDR2 are MGHRA and YSYEKL. The ends were cut back, 5 bases at V and 0 bases at J, with 16 bases in the middle. The CDR3 consists of 17 residues. The CDR3 DNA follows: TGCGCCAGCAGCTCTGGACCGGGACACACAACTAATGAAAAACTGTTTTTT. Its protein is CASSSGPGHTTNEKLFF.

This clonotype showed up many times. The V gene is TRBV2, the J gene TRBJ2-7; D may correspond to TRBD1 or TRBD2 (5 bases each). Trimming left V 7 bases short and J 9 bases short, with 19 bases between. The CDR3 spans 13 residues. CDR1 and CDR2 (germline): SNHLY, FYNNEI. The CDR3 DNA is TGTGCCAGCACGGGCAGGGCGGCTGAGGGGCAGTACTTC. Amino acids: CASTGRAAEGQYF.

This clonotype was observed a few times. The rearrangement uses TRBV28 and TRBJ2-4; D remains unclear. This CDR3 contains 14 residues. Germline values: CDR1 MDHEN, CDR2 SYDVKM. V was pared by 5 bases and J by 9 bases, with 17 bases between. The CDR3 nucleotides are TGTGCCAGCAGTCCCGATAAAAGGGAAGGCATTCAGTACTTC. Amino acids: CASSPDKREGIQYF.